Shown below are 7 T cell receptor beta chains from a single sample sequenced in a study of beta chain features in type 1 diabetes (dated by TCRdb to about 2018). Receptor amplification or capture employed the immunoSEQ multiplex PCR assay. The High Capacity cDNA Reverse Transcription Kit was used to reverse transcribe all of the isolated RNA, meaning that expressed TCRB transcripts were what got sequenced. TCRdb retrieved this table from immuneACCESS and kept in-frame rearrangements only. Not all clones are present; in checked studies, unresolved V genes account for under half, and no reason is known for the remainder. In this sample the table shows about 230,000 clones, about 9.3% of which occur a single time. Around 0.031% of the sample belongs to the ten largest clones. The sequenced sample was naive CD4+ T cells from blood. This sample's cell subset or site label indicates: true naive CD4+ T cells. The receptors were sampled from a woman between 18 and 30 years old in good health.

There are a few counts of this clone. V gene TRBV5-1 combines with J gene TRBJ2-1; D remains unclear. V lost 4 bases and J 14 bases, leaving 19 bases between the germline ends. Germline V gives CDR1 SGHRS, CDR2 YFSETQ. The CDR3 covers 13 residues. In DNA, the CDR3 is TGCGCCAGCAGCCAAGAAGTCGGCAGGCGAAAGTTCTTC. Protein product: CASSQEVGRRKFF.

This clone was counted a few times. The V gene is TRBV7-8, the J gene TRBJ2-7, with D perhaps TRBD1 (5 bases). CDR1 and CDR2 from the germline V gene are SGHVS and FQNEAQ. V was pared by 1 base and J by 0 bases, with 19 bases between. This CDR3 has 18 amino acids. The CDR3 sequence is CASSLVVTVQSGSYEQYF. The CDR3 region has the DNA TGTGCCAGCAGCTTAGTCGTGACAGTACAATCCGGCTCCTACGAGCAGTACTTC.

This clone was counted a few times. V usage is TRBV29-1 and J usage is TRBJ1-1; D is undetermined. Germline CDR1 SQVTM, CDR2 ANQGSEA. The CDR3 consists of 13 residues. V lost 5 bases, J lost 5 bases, and 15 bases lay in between. The CDR3 sequence: CSVIQRLRTEAFF. Here the CDR3 DNA reads TGCAGCGTTATTCAGCGCCTGAGAACTGAAGCTTTCTTT.

This clone was seen a few times. The chain combines TRBV23-1 with TRBJ1-5; 7 nucleotides line up with TRBD1. TRBV23-1 is placed among ORFs of uncertain function. After removal of 6 bases from V and 0 bases from J, the junction contained 20 bases not matched to a gene. This CDR3 is built from 20 residues. The CDR3 region is CASSHVAPKQGNYSNQPQHF. The CDR3 region has the DNA TGCGCCAGCAGCCATGTAGCCCCCAAACAGGGGAACTATAGCAATCAGCCCCAGCATTTT.

V is TRBV5-4 and J is TRBJ2-5, with TRBD2 matching over 11 bases. This CDR3 comprises 15 residues. The germline CDR1 and CDR2 sequences are SGHNT and YYREEE (reference sequence). V shed 3 bases, J shed 3 bases, and the junction held 4 bases outside the gene matches. The CDR3, as DNA: TGTGCCAGCAGCTCCCCGGGACTAGCGGAAGAGACCCAGTACTTC. Protein sequence: CASSSPGLAEETQYF.

This clone was seen a few times. This sequence joins TRBV5-1 and TRBJ2-3; D remains unclear. Germline V gene sequence: CDR1 SGHRS, CDR2 YFSETQ. V gave up 4 bases and J gave up 2 bases, with 8 bases separating them. The CDR3 extends over 13 amino acids. DNA for the CDR3: TGCGCCAGCAGCCCCTTAAACACAGATACGCAGTATTTT. Translated: CASSPLNTDTQYF.

This clone was seen only a few times. In the same sample, other DNA sequences code for this CDR3. The rearrangement uses TRBV9 and TRBJ2-1; 9 positions match TRBD2. Germline V gene lookup returns CDR1 SGDLS and CDR2 YYNGEE. This CDR3 is 15 amino acids long. V shed 2 bases and J 0 bases; nucleotides not matched to a gene: 0. The CDR3 DNA sequence: TGTGCCAGCAGCGTTAGCGGGAGCTCCTACAATGAGCAGTTCTTC. Translating it yields CASSVSGSSYNEQFF.